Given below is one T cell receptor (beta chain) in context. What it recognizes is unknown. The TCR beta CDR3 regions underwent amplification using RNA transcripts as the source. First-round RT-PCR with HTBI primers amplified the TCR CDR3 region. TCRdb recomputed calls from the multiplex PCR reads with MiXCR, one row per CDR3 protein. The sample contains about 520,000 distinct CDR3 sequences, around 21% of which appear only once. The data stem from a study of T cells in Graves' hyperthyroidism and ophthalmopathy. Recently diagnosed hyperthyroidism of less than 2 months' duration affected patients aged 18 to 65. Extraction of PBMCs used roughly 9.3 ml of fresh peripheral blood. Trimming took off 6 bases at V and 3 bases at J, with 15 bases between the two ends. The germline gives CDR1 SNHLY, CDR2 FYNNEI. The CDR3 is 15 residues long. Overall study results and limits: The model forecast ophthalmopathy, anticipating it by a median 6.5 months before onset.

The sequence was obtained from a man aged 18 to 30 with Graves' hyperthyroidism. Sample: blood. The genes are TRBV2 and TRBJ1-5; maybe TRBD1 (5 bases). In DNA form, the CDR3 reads TGTGCCAGCAGCGATGGGACTTTACCCAATCAGCCCCAGCATTTT. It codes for CASSDGTLPNQPQHF.